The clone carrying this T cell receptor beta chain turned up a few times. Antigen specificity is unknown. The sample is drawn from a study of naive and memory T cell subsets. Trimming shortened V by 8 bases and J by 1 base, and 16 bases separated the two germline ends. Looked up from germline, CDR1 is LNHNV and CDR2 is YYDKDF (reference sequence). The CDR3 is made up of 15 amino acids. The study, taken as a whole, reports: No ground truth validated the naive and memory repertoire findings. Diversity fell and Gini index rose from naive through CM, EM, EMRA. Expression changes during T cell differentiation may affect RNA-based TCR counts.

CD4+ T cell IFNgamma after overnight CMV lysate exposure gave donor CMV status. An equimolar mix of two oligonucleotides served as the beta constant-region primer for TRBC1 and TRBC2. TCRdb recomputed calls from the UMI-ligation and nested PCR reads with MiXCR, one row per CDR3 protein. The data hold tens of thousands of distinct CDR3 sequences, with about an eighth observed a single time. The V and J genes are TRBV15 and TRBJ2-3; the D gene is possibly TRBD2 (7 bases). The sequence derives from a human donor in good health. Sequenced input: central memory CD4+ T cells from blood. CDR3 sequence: CATGLGGGGTDTQYF. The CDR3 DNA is TGTGCCACCGGACTAGGAGGGGGTGGCACAGATACGCAGTATTTT. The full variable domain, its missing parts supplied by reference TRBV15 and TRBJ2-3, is DAMVIQNPRYQVTQFGKPVTLSCSQTLNHNVMYWYQQKSSQAPKLLFHYYDKDFNNEADTPDNFQSRRPNTSFCFLDIRSPGLGDTAMYLCATGLGGGGTDTQYFGPGTRLTVL.